This T cell receptor beta chain was sequenced for a study of blood T cell repertoires in COVID-19. The overall study: Spain, Italy and the United States supplied samples that represented acute and convalescent COVID-19. PBMCs, B-cell-depleted T cells, or T cells were the source of the cDNA or gDNA that made up the material.

Authors' processing steps: Estimation of nucleated cell counts relied on the amplification of reference gene primers. Here immunoSEQ multiplex PCR was the method, and the copy in TCRdb shows in-frame clones only, minus some. The DNA was the basis for D and trimming; V, J and clone size are from that table. The repertoire holds some 200,000 clones, with 65% to 85% as singletons. Germline CDR1 and CDR2: SGDLS and YYNGEE. The CDR3 is 15 amino acids. Trimming pared 0 bases from V and 1 base from J, leaving 8 bases between. This receptor was taken from an elderly woman with acute or convalescent COVID-19. The chain employs TRBV9 and TRBJ1-5; tentatively, D is TRBD1 (5 bases). Sequenced material: peripheral blood. The CDR3 region is CASSVEWGSNQPQHF. The CDR3 coding sequence is TGTGCCAGCAGCGTAGAGTGGGGCAGCAATCAGCCCCAGCATTTT.